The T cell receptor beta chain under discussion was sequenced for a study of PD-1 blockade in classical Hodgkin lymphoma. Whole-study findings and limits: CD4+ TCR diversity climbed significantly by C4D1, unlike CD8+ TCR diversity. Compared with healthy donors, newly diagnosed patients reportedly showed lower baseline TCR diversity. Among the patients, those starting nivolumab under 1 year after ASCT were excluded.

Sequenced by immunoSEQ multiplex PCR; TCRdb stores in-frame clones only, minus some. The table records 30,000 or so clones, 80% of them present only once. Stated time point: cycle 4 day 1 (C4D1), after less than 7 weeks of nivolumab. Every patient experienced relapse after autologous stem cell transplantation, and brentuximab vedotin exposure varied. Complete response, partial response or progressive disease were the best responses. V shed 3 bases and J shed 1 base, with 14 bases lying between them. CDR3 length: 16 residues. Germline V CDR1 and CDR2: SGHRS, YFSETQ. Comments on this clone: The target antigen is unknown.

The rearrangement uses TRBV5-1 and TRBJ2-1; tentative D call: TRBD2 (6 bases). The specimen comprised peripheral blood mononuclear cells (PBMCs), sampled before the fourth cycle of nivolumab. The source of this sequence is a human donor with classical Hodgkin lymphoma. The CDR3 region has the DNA TGCGCCAGCAGCTGGGCGGGATCATCTTCCTACAATGAGCAGTTCTTC. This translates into CASSWAGSSSYNEQFF.